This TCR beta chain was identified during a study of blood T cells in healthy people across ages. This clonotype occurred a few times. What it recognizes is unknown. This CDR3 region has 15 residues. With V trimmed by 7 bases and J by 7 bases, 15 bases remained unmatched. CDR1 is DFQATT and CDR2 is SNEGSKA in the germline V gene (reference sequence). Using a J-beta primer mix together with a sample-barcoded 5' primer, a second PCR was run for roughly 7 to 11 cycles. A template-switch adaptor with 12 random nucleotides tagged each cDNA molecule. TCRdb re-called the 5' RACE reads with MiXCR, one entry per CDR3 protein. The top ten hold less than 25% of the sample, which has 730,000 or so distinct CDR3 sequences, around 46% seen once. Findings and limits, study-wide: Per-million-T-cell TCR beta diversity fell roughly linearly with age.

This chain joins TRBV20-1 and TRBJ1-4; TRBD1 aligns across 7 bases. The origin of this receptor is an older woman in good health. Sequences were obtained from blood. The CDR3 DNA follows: TGCAGTGGAAAAGGGACAGCGCCCGGAGGTGAAAAACTGTTTTTT. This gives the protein CSGKGTAPGGEKLFF.